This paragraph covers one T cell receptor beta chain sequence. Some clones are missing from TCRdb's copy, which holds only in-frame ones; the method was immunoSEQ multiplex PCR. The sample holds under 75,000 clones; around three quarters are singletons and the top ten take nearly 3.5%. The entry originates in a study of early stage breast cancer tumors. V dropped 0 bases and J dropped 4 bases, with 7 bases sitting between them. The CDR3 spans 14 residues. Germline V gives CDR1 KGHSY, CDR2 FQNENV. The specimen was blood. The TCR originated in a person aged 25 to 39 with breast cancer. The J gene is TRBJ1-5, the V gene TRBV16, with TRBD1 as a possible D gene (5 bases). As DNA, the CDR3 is TGTGCCAGCAGCCAATCGGAGGGGAATCAGCCCCAGCATTTT. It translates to CASSQSEGNQPQHF.